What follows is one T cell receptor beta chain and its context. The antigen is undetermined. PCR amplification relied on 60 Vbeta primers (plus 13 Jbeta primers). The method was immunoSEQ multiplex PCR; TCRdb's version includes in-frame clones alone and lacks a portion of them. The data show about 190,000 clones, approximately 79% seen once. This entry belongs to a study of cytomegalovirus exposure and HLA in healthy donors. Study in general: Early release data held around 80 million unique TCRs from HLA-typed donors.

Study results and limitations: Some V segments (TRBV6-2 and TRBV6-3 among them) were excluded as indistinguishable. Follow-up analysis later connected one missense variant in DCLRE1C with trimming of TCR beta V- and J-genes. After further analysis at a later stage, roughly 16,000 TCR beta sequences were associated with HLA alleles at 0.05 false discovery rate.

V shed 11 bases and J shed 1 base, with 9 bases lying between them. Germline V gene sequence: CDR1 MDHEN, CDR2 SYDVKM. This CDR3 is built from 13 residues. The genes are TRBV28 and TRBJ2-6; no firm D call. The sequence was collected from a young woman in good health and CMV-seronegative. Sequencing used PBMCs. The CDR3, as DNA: TGTGCCGGCGAGAGGTCTGGGGCCAACGTCCTGACTTTC. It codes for CAGERSGANVLTF.